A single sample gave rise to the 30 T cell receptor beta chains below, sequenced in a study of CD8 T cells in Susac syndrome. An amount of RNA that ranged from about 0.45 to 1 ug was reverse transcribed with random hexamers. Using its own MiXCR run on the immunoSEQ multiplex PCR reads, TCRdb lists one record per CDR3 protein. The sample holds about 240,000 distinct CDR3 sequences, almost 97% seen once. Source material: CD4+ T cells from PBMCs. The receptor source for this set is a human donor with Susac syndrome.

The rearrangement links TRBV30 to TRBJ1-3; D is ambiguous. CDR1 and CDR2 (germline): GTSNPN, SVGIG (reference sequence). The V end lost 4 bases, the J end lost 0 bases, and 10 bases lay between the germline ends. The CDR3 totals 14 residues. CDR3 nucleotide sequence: TGTGCCTGGACGATGGGTAACTCTGGAAACACCATATATTTT. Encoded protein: CAWTMGNSGNTIYF.

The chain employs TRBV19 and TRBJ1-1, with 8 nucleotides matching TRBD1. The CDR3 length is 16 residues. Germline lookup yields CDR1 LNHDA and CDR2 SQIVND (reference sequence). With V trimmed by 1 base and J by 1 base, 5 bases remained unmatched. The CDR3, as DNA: TGTGCCAGTAGTATAGGGCCAGGGGGCCAGAACACTGAAGCTTTCTTT. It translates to CASSIGPGGQNTEAFF.

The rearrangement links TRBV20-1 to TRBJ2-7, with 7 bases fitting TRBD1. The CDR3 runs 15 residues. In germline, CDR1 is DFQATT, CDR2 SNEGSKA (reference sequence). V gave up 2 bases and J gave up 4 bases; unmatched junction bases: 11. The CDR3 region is CSARYSTGTDYEQYF. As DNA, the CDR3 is TGCAGTGCTAGATACTCTACCGGGACAGATTACGAGCAGTACTTC.

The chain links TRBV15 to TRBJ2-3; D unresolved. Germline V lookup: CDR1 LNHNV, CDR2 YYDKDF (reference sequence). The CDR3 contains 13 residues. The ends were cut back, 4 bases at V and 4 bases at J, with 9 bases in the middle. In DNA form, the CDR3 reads TGTGCCACCAGCATTACGGGCGCAGATACGCAGTATTTT. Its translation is CATSITGADTQYF.

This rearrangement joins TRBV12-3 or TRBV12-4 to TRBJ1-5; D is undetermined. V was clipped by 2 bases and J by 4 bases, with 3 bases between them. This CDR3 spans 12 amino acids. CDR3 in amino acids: CASSLQNQPQHF. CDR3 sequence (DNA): TGTGCCAGCAGTTTACAGAATCAGCCCCAGCATTTT.

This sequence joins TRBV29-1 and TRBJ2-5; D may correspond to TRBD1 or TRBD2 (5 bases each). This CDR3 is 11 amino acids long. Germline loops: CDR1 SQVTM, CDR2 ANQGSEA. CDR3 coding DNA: TGCACCCCCTGGGGGTGGCGGTCCCAGTACTTC. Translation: CTPWGWRSQYF.

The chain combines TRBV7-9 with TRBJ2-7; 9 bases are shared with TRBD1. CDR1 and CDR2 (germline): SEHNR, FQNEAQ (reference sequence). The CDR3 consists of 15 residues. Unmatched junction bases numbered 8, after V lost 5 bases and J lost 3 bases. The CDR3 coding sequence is TGTGCCAGCAGCGTAAGGGGGACAGGGTTCTACGAGCAGTACTTC. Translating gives CASSVRGTGFYEQYF.

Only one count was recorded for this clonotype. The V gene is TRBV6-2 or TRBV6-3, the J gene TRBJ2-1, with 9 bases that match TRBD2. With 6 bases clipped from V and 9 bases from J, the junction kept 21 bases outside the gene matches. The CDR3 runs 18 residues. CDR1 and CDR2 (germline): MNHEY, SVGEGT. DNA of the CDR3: TGTGCCAGCAGACCCTTCCCTTCCCGCGGGAGGGCCGGGGGTGAGCAGTTCTTC. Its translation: CASRPFPSRGRAGGEQFF.

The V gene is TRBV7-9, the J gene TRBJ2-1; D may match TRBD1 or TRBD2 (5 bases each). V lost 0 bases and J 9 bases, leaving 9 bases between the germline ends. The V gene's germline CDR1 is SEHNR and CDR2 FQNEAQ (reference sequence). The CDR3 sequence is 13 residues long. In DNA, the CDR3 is TGTGCCAGCAGCTTAGCGGGGGTCGGTGAGCAGTTCTTC. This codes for CASSLAGVGEQFF.

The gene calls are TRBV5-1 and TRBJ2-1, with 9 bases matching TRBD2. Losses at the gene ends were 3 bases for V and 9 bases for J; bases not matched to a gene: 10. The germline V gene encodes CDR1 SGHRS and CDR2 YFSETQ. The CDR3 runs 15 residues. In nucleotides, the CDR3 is TGCGCCAGCAGCTCTTTGGGACTAGCACCTCTTGAGCAGTTCTTC. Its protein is CASSSLGLAPLEQFF.

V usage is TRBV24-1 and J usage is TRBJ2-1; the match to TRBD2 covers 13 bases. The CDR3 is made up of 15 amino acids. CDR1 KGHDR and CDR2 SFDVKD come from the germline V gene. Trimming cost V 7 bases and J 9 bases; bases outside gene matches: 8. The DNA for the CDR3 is TGTGCCACCAGCCAAACTAGCGGGAGGGCCAGTGAGCAGTTCTTC. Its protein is CATSQTSGRASEQFF.

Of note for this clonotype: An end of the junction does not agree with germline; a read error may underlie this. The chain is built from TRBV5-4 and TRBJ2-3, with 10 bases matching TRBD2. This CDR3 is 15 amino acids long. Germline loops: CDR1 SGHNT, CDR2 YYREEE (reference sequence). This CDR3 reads CASSLGSRAGGLEYF. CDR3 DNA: TGTGCCAGCAGTTTGGGATCCCGAGCGGGAGGGCTCGAGTATTTT.

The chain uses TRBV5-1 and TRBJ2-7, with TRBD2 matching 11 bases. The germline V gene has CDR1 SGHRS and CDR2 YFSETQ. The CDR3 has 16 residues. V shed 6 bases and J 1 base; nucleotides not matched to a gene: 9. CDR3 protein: CASIHEGTSGSYEQYF. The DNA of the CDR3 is TGCGCCAGCATTCACGAAGGGACTAGCGGTTCCTACGAGCAGTACTTC.

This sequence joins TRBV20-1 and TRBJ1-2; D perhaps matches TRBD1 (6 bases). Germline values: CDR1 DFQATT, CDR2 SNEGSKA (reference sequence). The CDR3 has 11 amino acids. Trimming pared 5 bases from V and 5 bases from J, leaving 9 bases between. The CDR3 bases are TGCAGTGCTGGGGGCGATTATGGCTACACCTTC. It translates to CSAGGDYGYTF.

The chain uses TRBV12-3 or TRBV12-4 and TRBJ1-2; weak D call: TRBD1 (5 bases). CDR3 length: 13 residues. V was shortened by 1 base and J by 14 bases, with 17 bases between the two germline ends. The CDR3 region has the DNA TGTGCCAGCAGTTTAGGGGGCCCGCGGTCTTGGACCTTC. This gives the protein CASSLGGPRSWTF.

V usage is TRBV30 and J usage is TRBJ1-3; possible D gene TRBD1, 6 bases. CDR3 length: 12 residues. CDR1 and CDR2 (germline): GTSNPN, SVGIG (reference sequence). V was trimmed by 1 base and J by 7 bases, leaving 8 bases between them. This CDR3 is CAWSGTGNTIYF. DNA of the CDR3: TGTGCCTGGAGTGGAACAGGGAACACCATATATTTT.

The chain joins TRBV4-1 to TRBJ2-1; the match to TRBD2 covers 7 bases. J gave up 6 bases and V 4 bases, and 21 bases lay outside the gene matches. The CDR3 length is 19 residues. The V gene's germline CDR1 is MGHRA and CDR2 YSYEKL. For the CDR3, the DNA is TGCGCCAGCAGCCCCCTAGGGAGTACGGGAGGCGTCGACCCCAATGAGCAGTTCTTC. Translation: CASSPLGSTGGVDPNEQFF.

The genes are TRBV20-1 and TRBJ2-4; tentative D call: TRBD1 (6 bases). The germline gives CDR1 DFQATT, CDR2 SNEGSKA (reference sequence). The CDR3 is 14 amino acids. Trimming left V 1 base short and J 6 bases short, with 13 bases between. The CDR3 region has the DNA TGCAGTGCTAGAGTGCCAGGGGTGGGAAACATTCAGTACTTC. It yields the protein CSARVPGVGNIQYF.

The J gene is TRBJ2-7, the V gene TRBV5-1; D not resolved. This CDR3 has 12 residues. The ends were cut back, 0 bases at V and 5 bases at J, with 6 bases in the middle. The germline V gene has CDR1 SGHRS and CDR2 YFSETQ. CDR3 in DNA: TGCGCCAGCAGCTTGGCCTTTGACGAGCAGTACTTC. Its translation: CASSLAFDEQYF.

This CDR3 reads CASSEGTVTGEQYF. The CDR3 bases are TGCGCCAGCAGCGAAGGGACAGTAACTGGGGAGCAGTACTTC. This chain links TRBV5-1 with TRBJ2-7; 7 nucleotides align to TRBD1. V lost 4 bases to trimming and J lost 7 bases; unmatched junction nucleotides: 11. Germline lookup yields CDR1 SGHRS and CDR2 YFSETQ. The CDR3 has 14 residues.

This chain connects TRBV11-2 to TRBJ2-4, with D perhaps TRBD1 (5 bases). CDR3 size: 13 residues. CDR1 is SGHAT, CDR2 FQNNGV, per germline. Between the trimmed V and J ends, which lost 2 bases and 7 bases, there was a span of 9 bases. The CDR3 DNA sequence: TGTGCCAGCAGCTTATCAGGGTTGAACATTCAGTACTTC. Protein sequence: CASSLSGLNIQYF.

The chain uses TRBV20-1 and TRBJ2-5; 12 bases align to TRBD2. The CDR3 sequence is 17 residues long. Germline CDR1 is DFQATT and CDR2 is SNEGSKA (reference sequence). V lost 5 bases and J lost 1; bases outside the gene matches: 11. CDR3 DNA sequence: TGCAGTGCTCCCCCCGGGCTAGCGGGAGGGTGCCAAGAGACCCAGTACTTC. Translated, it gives CSAPPGLAGGCQETQYF.

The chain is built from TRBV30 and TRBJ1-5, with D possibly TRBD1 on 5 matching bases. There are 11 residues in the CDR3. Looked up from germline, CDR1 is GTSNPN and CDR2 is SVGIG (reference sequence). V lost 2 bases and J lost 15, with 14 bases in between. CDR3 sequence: CAWSTGAGRHF. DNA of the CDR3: TGTGCCTGGAGTACTGGGGCCGGTAGGCATTTT.

The CDR3: CASSFELAAYEQYF. The CDR3 coding sequence is TGTGCCAGCAGCTTCGAACTAGCGGCCTACGAGCAGTACTTC. The chain employs TRBV5-4 and TRBJ2-7; 8 bases line up with TRBD2. The germline gives CDR1 SGHNT, CDR2 YYREEE (reference sequence). V lost 2 bases to trimming and J lost 2 bases; unmatched junction nucleotides: 3. This CDR3 region has 14 residues.

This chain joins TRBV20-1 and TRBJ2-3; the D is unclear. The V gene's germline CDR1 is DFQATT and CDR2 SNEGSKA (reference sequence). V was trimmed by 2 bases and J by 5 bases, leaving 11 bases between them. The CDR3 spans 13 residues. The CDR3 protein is CSARRSNGDTQYF. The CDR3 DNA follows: TGCAGTGCTAGAAGATCAAACGGAGATACGCAGTATTTT.

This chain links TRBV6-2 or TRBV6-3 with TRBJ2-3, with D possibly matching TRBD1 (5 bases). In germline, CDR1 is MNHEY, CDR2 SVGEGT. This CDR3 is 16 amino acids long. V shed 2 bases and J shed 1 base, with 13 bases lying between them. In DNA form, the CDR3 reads TGTGCCAGCAGTTACCCCCAGGGTAAGGGCACAGATACGCAGTATTTT. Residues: CASSYPQGKGTDTQYF.

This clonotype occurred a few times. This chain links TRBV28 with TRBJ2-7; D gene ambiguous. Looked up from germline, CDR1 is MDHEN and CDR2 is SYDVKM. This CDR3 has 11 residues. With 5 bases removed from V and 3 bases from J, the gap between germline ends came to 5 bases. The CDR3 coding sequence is TGTGCCAGCAGTCGCCACTACGAGCAGTACTTC. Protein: CASSRHYEQYF.

This CDR3 reads CASSVGSAGVNQPQHF. CDR3 sequence (DNA): TGTGCCAGCAGCGTAGGCTCGGCGGGAGTCAATCAGCCCCAGCATTTT. The chain recombines TRBV9 with TRBJ1-5; D is undetermined. Trimming pared 0 bases from V and 3 bases from J, leaving 13 bases between. Per the germline V gene, CDR1 is SGDLS and CDR2 is YYNGEE. This CDR3 has 16 residues.

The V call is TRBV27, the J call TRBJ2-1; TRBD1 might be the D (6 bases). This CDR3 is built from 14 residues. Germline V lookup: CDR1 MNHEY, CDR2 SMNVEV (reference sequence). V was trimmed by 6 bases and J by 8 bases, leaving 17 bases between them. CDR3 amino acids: CASRPGQWHDEQFF. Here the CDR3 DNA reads TGTGCCAGCAGGCCCGGACAGTGGCACGATGAGCAGTTCTTC.

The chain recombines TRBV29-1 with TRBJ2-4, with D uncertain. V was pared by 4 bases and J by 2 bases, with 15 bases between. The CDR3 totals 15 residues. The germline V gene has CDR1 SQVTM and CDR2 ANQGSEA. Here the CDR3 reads CSVGSGHGPKNIQYF. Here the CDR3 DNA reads TGCAGCGTTGGGTCGGGTCACGGTCCCAAAAACATTCAGTACTTC.